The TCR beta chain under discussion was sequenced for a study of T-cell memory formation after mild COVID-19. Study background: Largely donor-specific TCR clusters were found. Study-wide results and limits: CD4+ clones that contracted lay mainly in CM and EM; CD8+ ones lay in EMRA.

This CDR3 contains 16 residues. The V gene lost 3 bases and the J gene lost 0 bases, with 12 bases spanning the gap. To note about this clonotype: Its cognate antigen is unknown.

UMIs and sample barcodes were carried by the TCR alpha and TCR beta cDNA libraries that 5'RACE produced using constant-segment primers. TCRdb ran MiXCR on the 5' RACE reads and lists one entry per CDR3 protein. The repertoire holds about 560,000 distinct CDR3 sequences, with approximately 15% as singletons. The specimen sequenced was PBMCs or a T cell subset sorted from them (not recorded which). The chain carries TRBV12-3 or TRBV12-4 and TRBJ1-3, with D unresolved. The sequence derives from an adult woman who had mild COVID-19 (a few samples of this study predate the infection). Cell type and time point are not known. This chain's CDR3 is CASSLERTTSGNTIYF. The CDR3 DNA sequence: TGTGCCAGCAGTTTGGAGAGGACCACCTCTGGAAACACCATATATTTT.